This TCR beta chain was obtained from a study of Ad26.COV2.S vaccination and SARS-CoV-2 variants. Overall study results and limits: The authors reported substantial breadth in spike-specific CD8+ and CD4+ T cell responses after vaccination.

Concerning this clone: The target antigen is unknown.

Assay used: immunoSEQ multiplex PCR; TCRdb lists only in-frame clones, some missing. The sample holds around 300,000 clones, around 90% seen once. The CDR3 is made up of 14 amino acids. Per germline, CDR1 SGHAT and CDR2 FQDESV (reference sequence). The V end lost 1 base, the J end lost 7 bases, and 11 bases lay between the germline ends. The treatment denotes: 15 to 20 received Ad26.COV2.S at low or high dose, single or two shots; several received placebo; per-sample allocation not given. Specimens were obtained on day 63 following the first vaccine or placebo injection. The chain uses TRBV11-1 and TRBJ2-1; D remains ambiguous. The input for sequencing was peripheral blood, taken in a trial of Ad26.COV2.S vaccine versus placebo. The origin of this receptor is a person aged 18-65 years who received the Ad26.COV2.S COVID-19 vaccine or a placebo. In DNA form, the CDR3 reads TGTGCCAGCAGCTTAGAAAGTTTTGCGAATGAGCAGTTCTTC. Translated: CASSLESFANEQFF.